This T cell receptor beta chain was identified during a study of OX40 agonist ivuxolimab in advanced cancers. Clones were read by immunoSEQ multiplex PCR, and TCRdb kept only the in-frame ones, dropping some. The sample gives about 8,900 clones, approximately 70% of which show up once; 42% is in the top ten. Germline V CDR1 and CDR2: SQVTM, ANQGSEA. The J segment lost 4 bases and the V segment lost 7 bases, leaving 3 bases of the junction unmatched. This CDR3 contains 11 residues. The clonotype originates from an adult with an advanced solid tumor such as melanoma, head and neck, liver or kidney cancer. This chain uses TRBV29-1 with TRBJ2-7; 8 positions match TRBD2. Sequenced material: CD4+ or CD8+ T cells sorted from blood, taken in a trial of the OX40 agonist ivuxolimab. DNA of the CDR3: TGCAGCGCGGGGGGGGGATACGAGCAGTACTTC. Protein: CSAGGGYEQYF.